The 19 T cell receptor beta chains given below trace back to one sample, sequenced in a study of response to subunit inactivated influenza vaccine. TCRdb recomputed calls from the RT-PCR reads with MiXCR, one row per CDR3 protein. The sample has roughly 520,000 distinct CDR3 sequences, roughly 27% seen once. The source was CD4+ T cells sorted from PBMCs, collected 4 to 6 days after vaccination. The receptors stem from a man between 45 and 60 years old who received an inactivated influenza vaccine.

CDR3: CASSKSGAGVTGELFF. The CDR3 DNA follows: TGTGCCAGCAGCAAGAGTGGAGCGGGGGTAACCGGGGAGCTGTTTTTT. The chain carries TRBV7-9 and TRBJ2-2; 8 bases agree with TRBD2. This CDR3 comprises 16 residues. CDR1 SEHNR and CDR2 FQNEAQ come from the germline V gene (reference sequence). The ends lost 5 bases at V and 5 bases at J; junction bases unmatched: 10. Combining the CDR3 with reference TRBV7-9 and TRBJ2-2 gives the whole variable domain DTGVSQNPRHKITKRGQNVTFRCDPISEHNRLYWYRQTLGQGPEFLTYFQNEAQLEKSRLLSDRFSAERPKGSFSTLEIQRTEQGDSAMYLCASSKSGAGVTGELFFGEGSRLTVL.

This chain links TRBV11-2 with TRBJ2-7; 10 positions match TRBD1. The CDR3 runs 16 residues. The junction had 8 bases not matched to a gene; V was cut back by 0 bases and J by 6 bases. CDR1 is SGHAT, CDR2 FQNNGV, per germline. The CDR3 region is CASSLDLGTGVSEQYF. CDR3 nucleotide sequence: TGTGCCAGCAGCTTAGATCTTGGGACAGGGGTTTCCGAGCAGTACTTC.

This clonotype was picked up a small number of times. The J gene is TRBJ2-7, the V gene TRBV7-9; TRBD1 aligns across 9 bases. The CDR3 has 13 residues. Per germline, CDR1 SEHNR and CDR2 FQNEAQ (reference sequence). The J segment lost 6 bases and the V segment lost 5 bases, leaving 5 bases of the junction unmatched. The chain's CDR3 is CASSGQGIPEQYF. CDR3 bases: TGTGCCAGCAGCGGACAGGGGATTCCCGAGCAGTACTTC.

V and J are TRBV4-3 and TRBJ2-7, with D perhaps given as TRBD1 or TRBD2 (6 bases each). Germline V CDR1 and CDR2: LGHNA, YSLEER. This CDR3 region has 19 residues. The V end was cut by 1 base, the J end by 0 bases, with 22 bases between. CDR3 in DNA: TGCGCCAGCAGCCAAGCCCCCGCCGACGAAGGGGGGAGCTCCTACGAGCAGTACTTC. The encoded protein is CASSQAPADEGGSSYEQYF.

This clonotype showed up just a few times. CDR3 residues: CASSGPGTTHYGYTF. The DNA for the CDR3 is TGTGCCAGCAGTGGCCCCGGGACTACCCACTATGGCTACACCTTC. The chain recombines TRBV25-1 with TRBJ1-2; TRBD1 is a possible D gene (5 bases). Trimming took off 4 bases at V and 3 bases at J, with 15 bases between the two ends. The germline V gene has CDR1 MGHDK and CDR2 SYGVNS. The CDR3 has 15 residues.

This clonotype has a handful of counts. This chain links TRBV29-1 with TRBJ2-1, with D perhaps TRBD1 (6 bases). Trimming left V 6 bases short and J 3 bases short, with 6 bases between. The CDR3 extends over 11 amino acids. Germline CDR1 is SQVTM and CDR2 is ANQGSEA. In nucleotides, the CDR3 is TGCAGCGTGGACAGCTACAATGAGCAGTTCTTC. This sequence encodes CSVDSYNEQFF.

In the case of this clonotype: A read error may be the cause here, since a much bigger clone is one base away. The chain is built from TRBV7-6 and TRBJ2-1, with D maybe TRBD2 (5 bases). Germline loops: CDR1 SGHVS, CDR2 FNYEAQ. CDR3 length: 16 residues. CDR3 sequence (DNA): TGTGCCAGCATCTTAGGATGGTTGCGCGGGTCGCGGGAGCAGTTCTTC. Its protein product is CASILGWLRGSREQFF.

The V and J genes are TRBV7-9 and TRBJ1-3; D might be TRBD1 (6 bases). The CDR3 contains 14 residues. Trimming removed 3 bases from V and 4 bases from J, with 10 bases in between. CDR1 and CDR2 (germline): SEHNR, FQNEAQ (reference sequence). The CDR3 DNA reads TGTGCCAGCAGCTTCACAGGGAAGGGAAACACCATATATTTT. Translating gives CASSFTGKGNTIYF.

The CDR3 region is CASSLEGLASTDTQYF. The CDR3 region has the DNA TGCGCCAGCAGCTTGGAGGGGCTAGCTAGCACAGATACGCAGTATTTT. The J gene is TRBJ2-3, the V gene TRBV5-1, with D perhaps TRBD1 or TRBD2 (5 bases each). CDR1 SGHRS and CDR2 YFSETQ come from the germline V gene. V was trimmed by 0 bases and J by 0 bases, leaving 11 bases between them. CDR3 size: 16 residues.

The genes are TRBV4-1 and TRBJ1-5; TRBD1 might be the D (5 bases). V was trimmed by 0 bases and J by 6 bases, leaving 9 bases between them. The CDR3 length is 14 residues. Germline V gene data show CDR1 as MGHRA and CDR2 as YSYEKL. The CDR3 DNA is TGCGCCAGCAGCCAAGACAGGGCTGCTCAGCCCCAGCATTTT. This codes for CASSQDRAAQPQHF.

This clonotype was seen a handful of times. The rearrangement joins TRBV18 to TRBJ1-4; possibly TRBD1 for D (5 bases). Germline V lookup: CDR1 KGHSH, CDR2 LQKENI. V lost 4 bases, J lost 7 bases, and 19 bases lay in between. This CDR3 contains 16 residues. The CDR3 DNA reads as TGTGCCAGCTCACTTGAGTCGTCGGGGGTCCGTGAAAAACTGTTTTTT. Protein product: CASSLESSGVREKLFF.

This clonotype has a handful of counts. The chain uses TRBV7-2 and TRBJ2-7, with TRBD2 as a possible D gene (6 bases). V was shortened by 5 bases and J by 3 bases, with 20 bases between the two germline ends. Germline assignment: CDR1 SGHTA and CDR2 FQGNSA. The CDR3 spans 16 residues. The CDR3: CASSPSRGNRGYEQYF. CDR3 sequence (DNA): TGTGCCAGCAGCCCAAGCCGCGGGAATCGGGGCTACGAGCAGTACTTC.

The chain carries TRBV4-3 and TRBJ2-2; D might be TRBD1 (5 bases). This CDR3 has 15 residues. Deletions cut 5 bases from V and 0 bases from J, with 10 bases between. Germline CDR1 and CDR2: LGHNA and YSLEER. CDR3 DNA sequence: TGCGCCAGCAGCAACAGGAAAACGAACACCGGGGAGCTGTTTTTT. Its protein product is CASSNRKTNTGELFF.

The V gene is TRBV20-1, the J gene TRBJ2-1; 7 bases are a match to TRBD2. V was pared by 3 bases and J by 8 bases, with 7 bases of the junction left unmatched. CDR1 is DFQATT, CDR2 SNEGSKA, per germline (reference sequence). The CDR3 has 13 amino acids. The DNA for the CDR3 is TGCAGTGCTAGGGGTGGGAGGGCCCATGAGCAGTTCTTC. It translates to CSARGGRAHEQFF.

V gene TRBV5-1 combines with J gene TRBJ2-5; D gene unclear. CDR1 and CDR2 from the germline V gene are SGHRS and YFSETQ. V lost 5 bases and J 5 bases, leaving 10 bases between the germline ends. The CDR3 has 12 amino acids. The CDR3 coding sequence is TGCGCCAGCAGTCGGATGGGGGAGACCCAGTACTTC. Its protein product is CASSRMGETQYF.

Only a few counts were recorded for this clonotype. The CDR3 sequence is CASSQDLGQTYGYTF. The DNA for the CDR3 is TGTGCCAGCAGCCAAGATCTGGGACAGACTTATGGCTACACCTTC. V and J are TRBV4-2 and TRBJ1-2; TRBD1 matches at 7 bases. The CDR3 has 15 residues. V lost 0 bases to trimming and J lost 5 bases; unmatched junction nucleotides: 6. Germline CDR1 and CDR2: LGHNA and YNFKEQ.

This clonotype was seen many times. This rearrangement joins TRBV5-1 to TRBJ2-2; 7 bases line up with TRBD2. Trimming cost V 4 bases and J 7 bases; bases outside gene matches: 10. The CDR3 consists of 15 residues. The germline V gene encodes CDR1 SGHRS and CDR2 YFSETQ. CDR3: CASSETSRGGGELFF. CDR3 nucleotide sequence: TGCGCCAGCAGCGAGACTAGCCGGGGAGGCGGGGAGCTGTTTTTT.

This clonotype was detected only a few times. The chain uses TRBV12-3 or TRBV12-4 and TRBJ1-6; D unclear. This CDR3 comprises 14 residues. V lost 6 bases and J lost 4, with 10 bases in between. The CDR3 DNA reads TGTGCCAGCAGGGAAGAGACATATAATTCACCCCTCCACTTT. As protein: CASREETYNSPLHF.

This clonotype was seen only a few times. The V gene is TRBV28, the J gene TRBJ1-6; D gene uncertain. Per germline, CDR1 MDHEN and CDR2 SYDVKM. This CDR3 comprises 13 residues. V lost 5 bases and J lost 7, with 9 bases in between. For the CDR3, the DNA is TGTGCCAGCAGTCCGCCAGGAAATTCACCCCTCCACTTT. This sequence encodes CASSPPGNSPLHF.